The clone carrying this TCR beta chain came up a few times. Its antigen is not identified. Trimming removed 8 bases from V and 5 bases from J; junction bases left unmatched: 6. The germline gives CDR1 SGHNT, CDR2 YENEEA. This CDR3 is 13 amino acids long. This sample is part of a study of cytomegalovirus exposure and HLA in healthy donors. The study's findings and limits: Within a later analysis, the majority of CMV-associated TCR beta chains appeared HLA-restricted. Researchers counted approximately 160 TCR beta chains as cytomegalovirus-associated. It was confirmed in vitro that a few of the CMV-associated chains were specific for CMV antigens.

PCR used 60 Vbeta primers and 13 Jbeta primers. The table came from immunoSEQ multiplex PCR; TCRdb's copy has only in-frame clones and leaves some out. This repertoire shows fewer than 150,000 clones, 80% found once; its top ten account for 4.8%. Healthy individuals who donated bone marrow served as the donors. The gene calls are TRBV11-3 and TRBJ2-5; 9 nucleotides align to TRBD2. This clonotype was sampled from a man aged 25 to 40 in good health. Material for sequencing was PBMCs. The CDR3 here is CASRTSDYETQYF. The DNA for the CDR3 is TGTGCCAGCCGGACTAGCGATTATGAGACCCAGTACTTC.